This T cell receptor beta chain was retrieved from a study of cytomegalovirus exposure and HLA in healthy donors. For the study at large: Per a later analysis, the roughly 700 first-cohort and under 150 validation repertoires shared one platform. Study-level results: The classifier reportedly diagnosed cytomegalovirus status with high sensitivity and specificity. Rarity characterized most TCR sequences, yet some public TCRs appeared in many donors.

The donors belonged to the 120-subject validation cohort, separate from the roughly 720-subject first cohort. Concerning this clone itself: Its matching antigen is unknown.

Using immunoSEQ multiplex PCR, the repertoire was profiled, and TCRdb retains in-frame clones only, with some absent. Counted here are 70,000 to 85,000 clones, 94% occurring once; the ten biggest clones make up less than 2%. The sample consisted of PBMCs. The clonotype was recovered from a woman aged 18-29 years in good health and CMV-seropositive.

For the CDR3, the DNA is TGTGCCAGCAGTGAATTAAACCGCGACGAGCAGTACTTC. Its translation: CASSELNRDEQYF. This chain joins TRBV25-1 and TRBJ2-7; D is undetermined. This CDR3 has 13 residues. CDR1 and CDR2 from the germline V gene are MGHDK and SYGVNS. Trimming removed 1 base from V and 5 bases from J, with 9 bases in between.